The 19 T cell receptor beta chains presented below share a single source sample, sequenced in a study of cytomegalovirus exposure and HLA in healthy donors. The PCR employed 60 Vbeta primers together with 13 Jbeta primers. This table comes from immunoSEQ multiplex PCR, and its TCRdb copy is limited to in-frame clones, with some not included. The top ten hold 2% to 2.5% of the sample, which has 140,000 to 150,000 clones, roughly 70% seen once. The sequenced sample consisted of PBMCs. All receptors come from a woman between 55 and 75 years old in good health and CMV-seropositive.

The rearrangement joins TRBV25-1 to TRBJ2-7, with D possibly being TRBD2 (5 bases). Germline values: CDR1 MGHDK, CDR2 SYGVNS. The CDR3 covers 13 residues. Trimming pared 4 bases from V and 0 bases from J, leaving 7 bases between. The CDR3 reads CASSGGASYEQYF. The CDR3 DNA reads TGTGCCAGCAGTGGGGGAGCCTCCTACGAGCAGTACTTC.

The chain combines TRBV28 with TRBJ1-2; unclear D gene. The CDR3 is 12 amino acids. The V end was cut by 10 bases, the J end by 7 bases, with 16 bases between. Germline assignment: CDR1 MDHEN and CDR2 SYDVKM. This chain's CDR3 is CAIAGFGAGYTF. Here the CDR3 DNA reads TGTGCCATCGCCGGGTTTGGAGCTGGCTACACCTTC.

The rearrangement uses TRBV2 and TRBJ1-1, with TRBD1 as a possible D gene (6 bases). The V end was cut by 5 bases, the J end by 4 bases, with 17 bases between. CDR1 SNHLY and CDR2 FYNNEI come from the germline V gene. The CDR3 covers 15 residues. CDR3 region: CASSPTTTGLTEAFF. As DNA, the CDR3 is TGTGCCAGCAGTCCTACCACCACAGGGCTCACTGAAGCTTTCTTT.

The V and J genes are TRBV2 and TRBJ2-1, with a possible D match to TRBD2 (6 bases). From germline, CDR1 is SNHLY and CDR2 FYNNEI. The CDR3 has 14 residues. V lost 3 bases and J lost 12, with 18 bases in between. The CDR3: CASSERGVGDWQFF. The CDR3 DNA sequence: TGTGCCAGCAGTGAGCGGGGTGTTGGGGATTGGCAGTTCTTC.

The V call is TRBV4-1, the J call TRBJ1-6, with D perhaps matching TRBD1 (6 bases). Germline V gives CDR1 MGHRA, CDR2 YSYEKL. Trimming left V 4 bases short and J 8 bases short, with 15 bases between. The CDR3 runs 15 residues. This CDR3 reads CASSLYRDEDSPLHF. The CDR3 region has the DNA TGCGCCAGCAGCCTCTACAGGGATGAGGATTCACCCCTCCACTTT.

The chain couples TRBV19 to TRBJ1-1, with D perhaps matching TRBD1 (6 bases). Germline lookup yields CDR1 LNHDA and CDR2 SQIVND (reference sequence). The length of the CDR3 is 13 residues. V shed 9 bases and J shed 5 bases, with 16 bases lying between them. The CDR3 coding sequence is TGTGCCAGCTCAGGGGACCTGAGGACTGAAGCTTTCTTT. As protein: CASSGDLRTEAFF. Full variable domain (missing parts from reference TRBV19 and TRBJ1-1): DGGITQSPKYLFRKEGQNVTLSCEQNLNHDAMYWYRQDPGQGLRLIYYSQIVNDFQKGDIAEGYSVSREKKESFPLTVTSAQKNPTAFYLCASSGDLRTEAFFGQGTRLTVV.

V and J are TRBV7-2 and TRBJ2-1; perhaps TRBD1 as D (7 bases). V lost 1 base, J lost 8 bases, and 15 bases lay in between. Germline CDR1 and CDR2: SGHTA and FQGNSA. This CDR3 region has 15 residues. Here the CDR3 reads CASSLGLGGIDEQFF. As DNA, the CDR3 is TGTGCCAGCAGCTTAGGACTAGGGGGCATTGATGAGCAGTTCTTC.

DNA of the CDR3: TGCGCCAACCCGCGGCGGGAGTCCGGAAATGAGCAGTTCTTC. Translated, it gives CANPRRESGNEQFF. This chain links TRBV4-1 with TRBJ2-1; 7 nucleotides match TRBD2. Germline V lookup: CDR1 MGHRA, CDR2 YSYEKL. This CDR3 has 14 amino acids. V was pared by 10 bases and J by 7 bases, with 13 bases of the junction left unmatched.

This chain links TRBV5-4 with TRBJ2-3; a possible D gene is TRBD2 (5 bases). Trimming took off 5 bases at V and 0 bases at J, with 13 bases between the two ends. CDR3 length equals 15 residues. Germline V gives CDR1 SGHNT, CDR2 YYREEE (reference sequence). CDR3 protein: CASRRERVSTDTQYF. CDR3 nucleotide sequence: TGTGCCAGCAGGAGGGAGCGAGTTAGCACAGATACGCAGTATTTT.

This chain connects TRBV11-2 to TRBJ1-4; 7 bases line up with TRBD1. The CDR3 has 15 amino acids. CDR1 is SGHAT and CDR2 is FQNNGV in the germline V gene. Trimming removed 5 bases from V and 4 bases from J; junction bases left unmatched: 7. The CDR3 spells CASSPGGSYNEKLFF. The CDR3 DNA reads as TGTGCCAGCAGCCCAGGGGGGTCCTATAATGAAAAACTGTTTTTT.

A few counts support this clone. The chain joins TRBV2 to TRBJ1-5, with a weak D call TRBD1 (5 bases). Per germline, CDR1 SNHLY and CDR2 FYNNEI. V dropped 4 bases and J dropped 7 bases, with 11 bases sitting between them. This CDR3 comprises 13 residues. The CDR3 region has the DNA TGTGCCAGCAGTGCCAGGGAAGTCCAGCCCCAGCATTTT. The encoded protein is CASSAREVQPQHF.

This chain's CDR3 is CATRAGVTTDTQYF. The CDR3 DNA reads as TGTGCCACCCGAGCGGGAGTTACCACAGATACGCAGTATTTT. The chain employs TRBV6-5 and TRBJ2-3, with 8 bases fitting TRBD2. In germline, CDR1 is MNHEY, CDR2 SVGAGI. V lost 10 bases to trimming and J lost 2 bases; unmatched junction nucleotides: 8. This CDR3 spans 14 amino acids.

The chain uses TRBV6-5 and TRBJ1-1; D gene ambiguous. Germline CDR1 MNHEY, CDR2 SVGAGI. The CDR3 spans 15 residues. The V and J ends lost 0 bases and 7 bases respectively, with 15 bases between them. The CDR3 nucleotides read TGTGCCAGCAGTTACTCGGGCCAGTCTGGGTTTGAAGCTTTCTTT. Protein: CASSYSGQSGFEAFF.

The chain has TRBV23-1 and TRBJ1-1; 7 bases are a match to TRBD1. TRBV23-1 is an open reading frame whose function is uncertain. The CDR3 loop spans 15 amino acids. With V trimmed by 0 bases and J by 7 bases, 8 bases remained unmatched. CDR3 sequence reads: CASSQSKGTANEAFF. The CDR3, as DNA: TGCGCCAGCAGTCAATCGAAAGGGACAGCCAATGAAGCTTTCTTT.

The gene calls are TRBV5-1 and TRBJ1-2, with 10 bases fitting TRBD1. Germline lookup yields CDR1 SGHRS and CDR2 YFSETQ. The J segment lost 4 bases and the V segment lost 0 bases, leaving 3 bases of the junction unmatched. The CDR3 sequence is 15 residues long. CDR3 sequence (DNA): TGCGCCAGCAGCTTGGGGACAGGGGGGCCCTATGGCTACACCTTC. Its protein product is CASSLGTGGPYGYTF.

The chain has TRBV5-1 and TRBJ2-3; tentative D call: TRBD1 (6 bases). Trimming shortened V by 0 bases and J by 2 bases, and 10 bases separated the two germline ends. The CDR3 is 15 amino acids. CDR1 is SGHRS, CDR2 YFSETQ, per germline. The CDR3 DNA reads TGCGCCAGCAGCTTGGACGGACAGTACACAGATACGCAGTATTTT. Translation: CASSLDGQYTDTQYF.

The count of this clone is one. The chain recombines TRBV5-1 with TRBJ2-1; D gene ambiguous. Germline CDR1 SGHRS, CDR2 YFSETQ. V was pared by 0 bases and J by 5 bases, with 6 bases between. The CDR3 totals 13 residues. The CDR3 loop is CASSLGPNNEQFF. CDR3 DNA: TGCGCCAGCAGCTTGGGGCCAAACAATGAGCAGTTCTTC.

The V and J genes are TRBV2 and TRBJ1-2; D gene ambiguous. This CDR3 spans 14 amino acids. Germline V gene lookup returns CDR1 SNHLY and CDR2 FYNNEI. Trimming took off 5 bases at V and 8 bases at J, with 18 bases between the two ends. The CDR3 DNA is TGTGCCAGCAGTAACCCCGGGTCGACTGAGGGCTACACCTTC. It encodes CASSNPGSTEGYTF.

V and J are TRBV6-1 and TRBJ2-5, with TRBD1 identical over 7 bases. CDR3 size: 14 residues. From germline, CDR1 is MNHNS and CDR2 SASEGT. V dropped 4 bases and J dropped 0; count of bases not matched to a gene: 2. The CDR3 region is CASSVGQHQETQYF. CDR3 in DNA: TGTGCCAGCAGTGTGGGACAGCACCAAGAGACCCAGTACTTC.